Detailed here is one T cell receptor (beta chain). Its antigen is as yet unknown. The data were taken from a study of STAT3 mutations in large granular lymphocyte leukemia. Each sample's TCRbeta library yielded on average about 40,773 productive templates. Sequencing used immunoSEQ multiplex PCR; TCRdb keeps in-frame clones, though not all of them. Altogether approximately 43,000 clones are present, 80% to 90% being singletons, with the ten largest covering 0.4% to 0.55%. The length of the CDR3 is 13 residues. With 0 bases removed from V and 5 bases from J, the gap between germline ends came to 6 bases. Germline-derived CDR1 and CDR2 are MNHEY and SVGAGI. Findings of the study overall: Samples missed the first appearance of the clone. Every T-LGLL patient had at least one immunodominant TCRbeta clonotype. In several patients, dominant TCR clone burden exceeded STAT3 mutant burden. A small but highly pathogenic clone may have been missed.

Sequenced: PBMCs. The rearrangement joins TRBV6-5 to TRBJ2-3; D not certain. The sequence was collected from a human donor with T large granular lymphocyte leukemia. Some clones in this sample may be carry-over from other donors' samples. Here the CDR3 reads CASSYSKIDTQYF. DNA for the CDR3: TGTGCCAGCAGTTACTCTAAAATAGATACGCAGTATTTT.